The sequence of this T cell receptor beta chain was determined in a study of blood T cells in healthy people across ages. A J-beta primer mix and a sample-barcoded 5' primer were used in a second PCR of roughly 7 to 12 cycles. Through a template-switch adaptor with 12 random nucleotides, each cDNA molecule received a tag. TCRdb re-called the 5' RACE reads through MiXCR, storing one row per CDR3 protein. The table lists about 930,000 distinct CDR3 sequences, under 35% of them singletons. A note on this clonotype: The CDR3 carries no conserved terminal phenylalanine or tryptophan, so it likely arises from a read error.

The same specimen was also included in a second study, on T cells of mothers and their children.

Sequences were obtained from blood. The TCR originated in a woman aged 40 to 50 in good health.

CDR3 in DNA: TGTGCCAGCAGCACCAGGGGGGAGGGGAATGGCTACGAGCAGTACTTA. The encoded protein is CASSTRGEGNGYEQYL. The chain combines TRBV12-3 or TRBV12-4 with TRBJ2-7; TRBD1 or TRBD2 may be the D gene (7 bases each). The V end was cut by 6 bases, the J end by 3 bases, with 21 bases between. The CDR3 runs 16 residues.